The T cell receptor (beta chain) under discussion was sequenced for a study of blood T cell repertoires in COVID-19. As for the study in general: The origin of the acute and convalescent COVID-19 samples was the United States, Italy and Spain. The analysed material was cDNA or gDNA that came from T cells, B-cell-depleted T cells, or PBMCs.

As for this clone: The sample contains more than one DNA sequence encoding this CDR3.

In the authors' methods: By means of reference gene primer amplification, nucleated cell counts were estimated. Generated by immunoSEQ multiplex PCR, the TCRdb table keeps only in-frame clones and is missing some. For V, J and clone size, that table is used; D and trimming come from the DNA. The sample has a few hundred thousand clones, roughly 89% seen once. From germline, CDR1 is MNHEY and CDR2 SMNVEV (reference sequence). The CDR3 is made up of 14 amino acids. Trimming at V came to 4 bases and at J to 7 bases, leaving 4 bases not matched to a gene. This TCR was sampled from a man aged 25 to 40 who had recovered from COVID-19. The J gene is TRBJ2-7, the V gene TRBV27, with 13 nucleotides matching TRBD2. The specimen was peripheral blood. CDR3 in amino acids: CASSSPGLAGEQYF. The DNA for the CDR3 is TGTGCCAGCAGTTCTCCGGGACTAGCGGGGGAGCAGTACTTC.